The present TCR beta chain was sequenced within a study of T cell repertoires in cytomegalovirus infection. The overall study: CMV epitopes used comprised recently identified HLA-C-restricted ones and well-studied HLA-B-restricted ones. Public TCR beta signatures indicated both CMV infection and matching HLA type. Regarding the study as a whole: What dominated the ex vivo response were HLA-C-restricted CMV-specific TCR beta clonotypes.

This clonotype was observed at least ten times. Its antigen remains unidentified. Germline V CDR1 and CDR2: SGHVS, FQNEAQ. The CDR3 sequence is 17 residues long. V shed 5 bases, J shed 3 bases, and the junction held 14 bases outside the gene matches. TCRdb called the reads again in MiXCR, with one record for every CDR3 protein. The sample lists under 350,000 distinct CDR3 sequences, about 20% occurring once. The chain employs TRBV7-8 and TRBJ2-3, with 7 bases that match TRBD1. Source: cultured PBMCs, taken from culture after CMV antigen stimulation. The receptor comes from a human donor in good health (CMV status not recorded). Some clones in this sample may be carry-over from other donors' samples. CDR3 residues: CASSLNPQGSWTDTQYF. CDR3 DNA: TGTGCCAGCAGCCTCAACCCACAGGGGAGTTGGACAGATACGCAGTATTTT.